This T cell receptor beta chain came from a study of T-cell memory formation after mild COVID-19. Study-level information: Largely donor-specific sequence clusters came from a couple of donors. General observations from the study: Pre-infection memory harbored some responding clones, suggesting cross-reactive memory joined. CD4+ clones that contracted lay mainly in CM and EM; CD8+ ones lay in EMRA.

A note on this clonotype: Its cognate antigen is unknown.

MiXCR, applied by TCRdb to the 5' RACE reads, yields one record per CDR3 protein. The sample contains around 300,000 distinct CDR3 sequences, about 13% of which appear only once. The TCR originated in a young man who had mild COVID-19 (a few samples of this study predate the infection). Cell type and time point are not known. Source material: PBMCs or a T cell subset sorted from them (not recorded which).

DNA of the CDR3: TGCGCCAGCAGCCAAGAACGAGGAGACAATGAGCAGTTCTTC. This translates into CASSQERGDNEQFF. The chain employs TRBV4-1 and TRBJ2-1, with D unclear. The CDR3 has 14 residues. Looked up from germline, CDR1 is MGHRA and CDR2 is YSYEKL. V lost 0 bases and J lost 5, with 8 bases in between.